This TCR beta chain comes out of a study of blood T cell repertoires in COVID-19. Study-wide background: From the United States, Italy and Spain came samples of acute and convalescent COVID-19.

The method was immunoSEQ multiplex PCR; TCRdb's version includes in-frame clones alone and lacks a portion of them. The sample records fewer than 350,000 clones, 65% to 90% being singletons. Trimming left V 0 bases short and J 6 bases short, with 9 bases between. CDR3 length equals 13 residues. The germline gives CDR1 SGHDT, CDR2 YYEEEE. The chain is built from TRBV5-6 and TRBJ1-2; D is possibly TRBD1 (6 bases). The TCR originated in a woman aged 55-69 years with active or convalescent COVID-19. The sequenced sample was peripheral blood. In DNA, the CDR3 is TGTGCCAGCAGCTTGGCGGGACAAAATGGCTACACCTTC. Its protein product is CASSLAGQNGYTF.